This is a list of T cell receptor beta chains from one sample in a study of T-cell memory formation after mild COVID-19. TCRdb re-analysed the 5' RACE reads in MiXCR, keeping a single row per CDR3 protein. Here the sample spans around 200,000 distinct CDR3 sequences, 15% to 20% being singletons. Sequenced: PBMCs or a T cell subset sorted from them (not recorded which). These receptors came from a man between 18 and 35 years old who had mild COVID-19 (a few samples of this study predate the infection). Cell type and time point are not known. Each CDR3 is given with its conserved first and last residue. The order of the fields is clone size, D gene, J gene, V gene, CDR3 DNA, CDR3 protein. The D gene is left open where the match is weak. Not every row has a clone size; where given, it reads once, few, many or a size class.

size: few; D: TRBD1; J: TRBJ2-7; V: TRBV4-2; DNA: TGTGCCAGCAGCCAGGGACAGGGAGGGGAATACGAGCAGTACTTC; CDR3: CASSQGQGGEYEQYF
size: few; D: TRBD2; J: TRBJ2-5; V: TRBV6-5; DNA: TGTGCCAGCAGTTTACTAGCGGGGGGGATCGGGACCCAGTACTTC; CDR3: CASSLLAGGIGTQYF
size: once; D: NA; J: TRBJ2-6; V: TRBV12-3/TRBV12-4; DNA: TGTGCCAGCAGCAAGACCAACTCCGGGGCCAACGTCCTGACTTTC; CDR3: CASSKTNSGANVLTF
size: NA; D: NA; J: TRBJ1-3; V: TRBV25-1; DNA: TGTGCCAGCAGTGATGGCAGGACTCTTGGAAACACCATATATTTT; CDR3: CASSDGRTLGNTIYF
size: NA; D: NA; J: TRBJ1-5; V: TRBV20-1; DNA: TGCAGTGCTAGAGATTTCACCTGGGGACAGCCCCAGCATTTT; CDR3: CSARDFTWGQPQHF
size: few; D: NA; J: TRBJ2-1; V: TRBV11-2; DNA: TGTGCCAGCAGCTTAGTAGGACGGGACTACAATGAGCAGTTCTTC; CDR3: CASSLVGRDYNEQFF
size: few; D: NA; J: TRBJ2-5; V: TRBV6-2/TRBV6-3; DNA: TGTGCCAGTCTACAGGGAGGAGAGACCCAGTACTTC; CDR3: CASLQGGETQYF
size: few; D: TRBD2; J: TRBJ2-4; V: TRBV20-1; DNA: TGCAGTGCTAGACCGCCGGGGGGGGCTGACATTCAGTACTTC; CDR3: CSARPPGGADIQYF
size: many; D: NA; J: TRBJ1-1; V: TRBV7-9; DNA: TGTGCCAGCAGCTTAGGTACCAACACTGAAGCTTTCTTT; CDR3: CASSLGTNTEAFF
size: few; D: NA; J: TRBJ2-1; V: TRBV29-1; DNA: TGCAGCGTCTACAGGTTTGGAGTTGAGCAGTTCTTC; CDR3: CSVYRFGVEQFF
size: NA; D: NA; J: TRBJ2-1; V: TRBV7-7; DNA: TGTGCCAGCAGCTTAGGGCGGAGTAACAATGAGCAGGTCTTC; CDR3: CASSLGRSNNEQVF
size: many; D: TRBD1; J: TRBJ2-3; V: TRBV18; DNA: TGTGCCAGCTCAAGGCAGGGGGCGACAGATACGCAGTATTTT; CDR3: CASSRQGATDTQYF
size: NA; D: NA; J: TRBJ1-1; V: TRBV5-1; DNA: TGCGCCAGCAGGTGGGAGCAGAACACTGAAGCTTTCTTT; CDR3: CASRWEQNTEAFF
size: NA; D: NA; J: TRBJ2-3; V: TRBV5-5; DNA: TGTGCCAGCTGGGGGGATACCCAGTATTTT; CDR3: CASWGDTQYF
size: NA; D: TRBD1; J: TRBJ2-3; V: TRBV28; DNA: TGTGCCAGCAGTTTTGGGACAGGGATCTCAGATACGCAGTATTTT; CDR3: CASSFGTGISDTQYF
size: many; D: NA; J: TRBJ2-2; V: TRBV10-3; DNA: TGTGCCATCAGTGAGTACCCGCCGAACACCGGGGAGCTGTTTTTT; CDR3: CAISEYPPNTGELFF
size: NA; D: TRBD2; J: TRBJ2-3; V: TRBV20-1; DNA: TGCAGTGCTAGAGGTAGCGGGGGGTCAGATACGCAGTATTTT; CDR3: CSARGSGGSDTQYF
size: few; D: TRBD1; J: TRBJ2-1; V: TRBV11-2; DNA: TGTGCCAGCGGACAGGTGTACAATGAGCAGTTCTTC; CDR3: CASGQVYNEQFF
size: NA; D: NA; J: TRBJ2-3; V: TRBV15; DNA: TGTGCCACCAGCAGAGGACGGGTCGATACGCAGTATTTT; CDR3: CATSRGRVDTQYF
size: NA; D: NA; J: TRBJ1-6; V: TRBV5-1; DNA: TGCGCCAGCAGCTTGGCCGGAAGAGCCTTGGGGCCGGAACCCCTCCACTTT; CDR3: CASSLAGRALGPEPLHF
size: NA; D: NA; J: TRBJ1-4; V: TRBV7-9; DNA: TGTGCCAGCAGCCAGCAGGGATCCAATGAAAAACTGTTTTTT; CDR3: CASSQQGSNEKLFF
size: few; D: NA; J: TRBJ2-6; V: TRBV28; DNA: TGTGCCAGCTCACCCCAGGGAGGCGGGTCTGGGGCCAACGTCCTGACTTTC; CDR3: CASSPQGGGSGANVLTF
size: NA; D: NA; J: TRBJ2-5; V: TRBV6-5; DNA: TGTGCCAGCAGTTACTCGGCCCTTCCATCCGGACGGGAGACCCAGTACTTC; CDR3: CASSYSALPSGRETQYF
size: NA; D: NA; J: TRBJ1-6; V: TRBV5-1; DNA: TGCGCCAGCAGCATCGGACAGTCTAGGCGTTCACCCCTCCACTTT; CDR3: CASSIGQSRRSPLHF
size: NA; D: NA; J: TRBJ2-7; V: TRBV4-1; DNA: TGCGCCAGCAGCCAAGATGGGACAACCTCCTACGAGCAGTACTTC; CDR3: CASSQDGTTSYEQYF
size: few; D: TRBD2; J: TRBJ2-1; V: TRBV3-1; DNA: TGTGCCAGCAGCCACGCTACTCGGGGGGGTTTCTACAATGAGCAGTTCTTC; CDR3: CASSHATRGGFYNEQFF
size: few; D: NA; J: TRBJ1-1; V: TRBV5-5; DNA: TGTGCCAGCAGCGGCCAGAGCATGAACACTGAAGCTTTCTTT; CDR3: CASSGQSMNTEAFF
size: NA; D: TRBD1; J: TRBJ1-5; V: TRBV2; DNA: TGTGCCAGCAGTCGCCCGACAGGGCAGGTTCAGCCCCAGCATTTT; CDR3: CASSRPTGQVQPQHF
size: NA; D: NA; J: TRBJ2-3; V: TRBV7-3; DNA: TGTGCCAGCAGCTTAGACGGGGCCAGCACAGATACGCAGTATTTT; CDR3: CASSLDGASTDTQYF
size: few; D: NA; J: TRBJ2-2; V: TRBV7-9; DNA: TGTGCCAGCAGCTTCGACCAGGCCCACACCGGGGAGCTGTTTTTT; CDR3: CASSFDQAHTGELFF
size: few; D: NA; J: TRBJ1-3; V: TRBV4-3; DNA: TGCGCCAGCAGCCAAGCCACTAGGGCCACGGTTGGAAACACCATATATTTT; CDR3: CASSQATRATVGNTIYF
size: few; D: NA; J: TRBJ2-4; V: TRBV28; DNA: TGTGCCAGCAGCCTCCCACTCTCGTTAGCCAAAAACATTCAGTACTTC; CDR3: CASSLPLSLAKNIQYF
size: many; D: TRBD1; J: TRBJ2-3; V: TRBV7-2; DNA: TGTGCCAGCAGCCGGGGACAGGGGAGGCGTACGCAGTATTTT; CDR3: CASSRGQGRRTQYF
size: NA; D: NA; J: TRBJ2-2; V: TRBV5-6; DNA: TGTGCCAGCAGCCCGGAGTTGATCACCGGGGAGCTGTTTTTT; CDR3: CASSPELITGELFF
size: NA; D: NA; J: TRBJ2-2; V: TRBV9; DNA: TGTGCCAGCAGCGTAGAGGGAGCGGTAGTCGGACCCGGGGAGCTGTTTTTT; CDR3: CASSVEGAVVGPGELFF
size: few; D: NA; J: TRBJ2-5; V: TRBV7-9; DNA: TGTGCCAGCAGCTTGGGGGCAGGCCTAGGGGAAGAGACCCAGTACTTC; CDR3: CASSLGAGLGEETQYF
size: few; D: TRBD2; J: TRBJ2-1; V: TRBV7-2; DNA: TGTGCCAGCAGCTTAACCAGCGGGGGCGTGCAGTTCTTC; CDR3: CASSLTSGGVQFF
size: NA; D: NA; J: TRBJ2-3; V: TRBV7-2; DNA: TGTGCCAGCAGCTTAGAGTCTGGTACGCAGTATTTT; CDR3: CASSLESGTQYF
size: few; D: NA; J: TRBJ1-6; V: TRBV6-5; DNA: TGTGCCAGCAAGCGGAGGGGGACCCACCTCTATAATTCACCCCTCCACTTT; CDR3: CASKRRGTHLYNSPLHF
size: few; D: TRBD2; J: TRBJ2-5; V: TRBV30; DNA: TGTGCCTGGAGTTTTAGCGGGGCCTCAGAGACCCAGTACTTC; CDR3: CAWSFSGASETQYF
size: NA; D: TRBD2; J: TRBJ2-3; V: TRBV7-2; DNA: TGTGCCAGCAGCTACCGGGCTAGCGGGGGGTCTCCAGATACGCAGTATTTT; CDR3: CASSYRASGGSPDTQYF
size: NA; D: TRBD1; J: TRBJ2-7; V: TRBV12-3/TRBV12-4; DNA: TGTGCCAGCAGTTTTTATGGGACAGGAAAGTACTTC; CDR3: CASSFYGTGKYF
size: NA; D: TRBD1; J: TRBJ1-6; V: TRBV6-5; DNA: TGTGCCAGCAGTCGACAGGGTGGTGAATCACCCCTCCACTTT; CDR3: CASSRQGGESPLHF
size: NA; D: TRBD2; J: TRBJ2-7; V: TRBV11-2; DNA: TGTGCCAGCAGCTTACTAGCGGGGGTTCGATACGAGCAGTACTTC; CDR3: CASSLLAGVRYEQYF
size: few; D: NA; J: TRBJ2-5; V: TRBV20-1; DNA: TGCAGTGCTGGGCAGGGCACCCGAGAGACCCAGTACTTC; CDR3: CSAGQGTRETQYF
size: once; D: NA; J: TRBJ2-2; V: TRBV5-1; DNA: TGCGCCAGCAGCTTGGGGCAGCTGAACACCGGGGAGCTGTTTTTT; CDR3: CASSLGQLNTGELFF
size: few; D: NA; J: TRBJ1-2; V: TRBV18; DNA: TGTGCCAGCTCACCACCGGCTCAGTCTTATGGCTACACCTTC; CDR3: CASSPPAQSYGYTF
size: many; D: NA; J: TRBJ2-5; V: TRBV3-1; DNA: TGTGCCAGCAGCCTACGACAGGCTGCCGGGGAGACCCAGTACTTC; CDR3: CASSLRQAAGETQYF
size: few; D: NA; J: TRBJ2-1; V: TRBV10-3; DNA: TGTGGATCAGGCTCGATGGGAAATGAGCAGTTCTTC; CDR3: CGSGSMGNEQFF
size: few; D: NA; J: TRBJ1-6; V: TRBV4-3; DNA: TGCGCCAGCAGCCAAAAAGTGGCACAGGACCATTCACCCCTCCACTTT; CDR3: CASSQKVAQDHSPLHF
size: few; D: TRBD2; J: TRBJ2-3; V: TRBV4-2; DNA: TGTGCCAGCAGCCGGCAGTCTAGCGGGGGCCCCTATGGAGATACGCAGTATTTT; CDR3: CASSRQSSGGPYGDTQYF
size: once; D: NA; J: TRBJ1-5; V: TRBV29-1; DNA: TGCAGCGTCGGGGGAGACAATCAGCCCCAGCATTTT; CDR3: CSVGGDNQPQHF
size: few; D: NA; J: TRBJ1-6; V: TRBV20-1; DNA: TGCAGTGCTAGGGAGGCAGGGCCCAATTCACCCCTCCACTTT; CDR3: CSAREAGPNSPLHF